The TCR beta chain under discussion was sequenced for a study of blood T cell repertoires in COVID-19. Sequenced by immunoSEQ multiplex PCR; TCRdb stores in-frame clones only, minus some. The sample lists hundreds of thousands of clones, around 89% occurring once. The CDR3 contains 15 residues. Trimming stripped 7 bases from V and 4 bases from J, with 17 bases between. Germline V gene lookup returns CDR1 SGHAT and CDR2 FQNNGV. V and J are TRBV11-2 and TRBJ2-1, with D tentatively TRBD2 (6 bases). This sequence was found in a woman aged 18-29 years with acute COVID-19. Sequencing was performed on PBMCs or T cells enriched from blood (not recorded which). In nucleotides, the CDR3 is TGTGCCAGCACCGGAGGGGCAGGAACATACAATGAGCAGTTCTTC. This translates into CASTGGAGTYNEQFF.